This is a list of T cell receptor beta chains from one sample in a study of a mutant IDH1 vaccine in newly diagnosed glioma. Sequencing used immunoSEQ multiplex PCR; TCRdb keeps in-frame clones, though not all of them. Among 59,000 or so clones listed, approximately 92% were seen once. The sequences come from PBMCs, collected from a glioma patient treated with radiotherapy, temozolomide or both. These receptors were taken from a man in his fifties or sixties with glioma. Both conserved end residues are part of each CDR3. D genes are given only for firm matches. Clone sizes are given selectively: once, few, many, or a class where the clone is expanded.

cdr3_length,clone_size,v_call,j_call,d_call,cdr3_nt,cdr3_aa
20,.,TRBV4-2,TRBJ2-7,TRBD2,TGTGCCAGCAGCCCAGGACTAGCGGGAGGCCCCTTCTGGCTCACCTACGAGCAGTACTTC,CASSPGLAGGPFWLTYEQYF
17,.,TRBV19,TRBJ2-1,TRBD2,TGTGCCAGTAGTAGCCCGGGACTAGCGGGAGTTCCTGGAAAGCAGTTCTTC,CASSSPGLAGVPGKQFF
15,.,TRBV10-1,TRBJ1-4,TRBD1,TGCGCCAGCAGTGAGGGGACAGCAAGAAATGAAAAACTGTTTTTT,CASSEGTARNEKLFF
17,.,TRBV7-9,TRBJ2-1,.,TGTGCCAGCAGCCCACCGGTAGGGAAGGCCTCCTACAATGAGCAGTTCTTC,CASSPPVGKASYNEQFF
16,.,TRBV4-3,TRBJ1-1,TRBD1,TGCGCCAGCAGCCAAGATCAGGGGACAGAAGACACTGAAGCTTTCTTT,CASSQDQGTEDTEAFF
14,.,TRBV5-4,TRBJ1-2,.,TGTGCCAGCAGCTTGGTTACCTCAGACTATGGCTACACCTTC,CASSLVTSDYGYTF
16,.,TRBV19,TRBJ1-6,.,TGTGCCAGCACGTCCCTTCATTCAGGGCTGGGTTCACCCCTCCACTTT,CASTSLHSGLGSPLHF
15,.,TRBV10-3,TRBJ2-3,TRBD2,TGTGCCATCAGTGAAGGAGGGGACTATTCAGATACGCAGTATTTT,CAISEGGDYSDTQYF
16,.,TRBV28,TRBJ2-2,.,TGTGCCAGCCGATTCTACAGAGACCTGAACACCGGGGAGCTGTTTTTT,CASRFYRDLNTGELFF
10,.,TRBV20-1,TRBJ1-1,.,TGCAGTGCTCACCCCGATCGAGCTTTCTTT,CSAHPDRAFF
17,once,TRBV5-4,TRBJ2-5,TRBD2,TGTGCCAGCAGCTTGGGGGGAGCGGGGGGATCTTCGTGGACCCAGTACTTC,CASSLGGAGGSSWTQYF
12,.,TRBV29-1,TRBJ1-2,TRBD1,TGCAGCGTTCCTAAGGGGGCGCGTGGCTACACCTTC,CSVPKGARGYTF
15,.,TRBV6-1,TRBJ1-5,TRBD1,TGTGCCAGCACCGGGACAGTTGTCCTTTATCAGCCCCAGCATTTT,CASTGTVVLYQPQHF
14,.,TRBV28,TRBJ1-1,.,TGTGCCAGCAGTACCGCCTGGTTATTGACTGAAGCTTTCTTT,CASSTAWLLTEAFF
19,.,TRBV11-3,TRBJ2-1,TRBD1,TGTGCCAGCAGCTCGACCGGGACAGGATCCGCCAGCTCCTACAATGAGCAGTTCTTC,CASSSTGTGSASSYNEQFF
15,.,TRBV27,TRBJ2-2,TRBD1,TGTGCCAGCAGACGTGAAACAGGGGACACCGGGGAGCTGTTTTTT,CASRRETGDTGELFF
14,.,TRBV29-1,TRBJ1-2,.,TGCAGCGTTGCGACAGGAGGGACTAACTATGGCTACACCTTC,CSVATGGTNYGYTF